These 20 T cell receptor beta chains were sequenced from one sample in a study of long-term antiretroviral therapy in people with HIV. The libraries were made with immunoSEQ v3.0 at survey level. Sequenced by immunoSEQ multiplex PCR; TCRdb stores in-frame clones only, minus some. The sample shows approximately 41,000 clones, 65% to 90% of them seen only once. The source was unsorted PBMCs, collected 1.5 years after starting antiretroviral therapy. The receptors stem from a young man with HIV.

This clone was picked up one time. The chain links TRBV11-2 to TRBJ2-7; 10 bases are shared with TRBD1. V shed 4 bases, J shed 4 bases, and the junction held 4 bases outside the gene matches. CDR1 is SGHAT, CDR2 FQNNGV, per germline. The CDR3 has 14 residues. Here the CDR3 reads CASSSGQGLYEQYF. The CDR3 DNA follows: TGTGCCAGCAGCTCGGGACAGGGGTTGTACGAGCAGTACTTC.

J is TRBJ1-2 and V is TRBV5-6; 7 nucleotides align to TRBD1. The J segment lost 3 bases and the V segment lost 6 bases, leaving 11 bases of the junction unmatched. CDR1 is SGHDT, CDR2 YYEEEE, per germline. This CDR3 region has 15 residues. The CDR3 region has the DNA TGTGCCAGCACCCCGGGGGAGGGACAGCACTATGGCTACACCTTC. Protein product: CASTPGEGQHYGYTF.

The CDR3 is CASSLVSVTQETQYF. The CDR3 nucleotides read TGTGCCAGCAGCTTAGTATCGGTAACCCAAGAGACCCAGTACTTC. This chain joins TRBV11-2 and TRBJ2-5; D is unclear. V dropped 1 base and J dropped 1 base, with 10 bases sitting between them. The CDR3 extends over 15 amino acids. Germline V gene lookup returns CDR1 SGHAT and CDR2 FQNNGV.

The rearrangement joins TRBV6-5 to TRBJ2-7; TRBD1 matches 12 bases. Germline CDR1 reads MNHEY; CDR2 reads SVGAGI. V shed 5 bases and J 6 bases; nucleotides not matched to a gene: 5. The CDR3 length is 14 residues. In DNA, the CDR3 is TGTGCCAGCAGTACCCGGGACAGGGGGCTCGAGCAGTACTTC. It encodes CASSTRDRGLEQYF.

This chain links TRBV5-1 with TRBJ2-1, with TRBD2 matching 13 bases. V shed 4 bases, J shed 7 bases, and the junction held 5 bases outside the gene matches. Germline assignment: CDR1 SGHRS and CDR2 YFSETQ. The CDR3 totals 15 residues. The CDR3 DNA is TGCGCCAGCAGCCCGGGACTAGCGGGACTGAATGAGCAGTTCTTC. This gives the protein CASSPGLAGLNEQFF.

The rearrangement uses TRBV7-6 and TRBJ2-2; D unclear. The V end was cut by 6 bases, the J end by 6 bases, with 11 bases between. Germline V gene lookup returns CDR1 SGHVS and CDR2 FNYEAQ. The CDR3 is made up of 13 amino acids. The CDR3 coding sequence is TGTGCCAGCAGTTATGGACCCTCCGGGGAGCTGTTTTTT. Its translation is CASSYGPSGELFF.

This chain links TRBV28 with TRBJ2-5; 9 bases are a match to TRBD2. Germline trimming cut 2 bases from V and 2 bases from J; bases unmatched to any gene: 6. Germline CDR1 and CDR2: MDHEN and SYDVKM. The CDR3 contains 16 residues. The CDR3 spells CASSLPLAGPQETQYF. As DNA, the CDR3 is TGTGCCAGCAGTTTACCTCTAGCGGGGCCACAAGAGACCCAGTACTTC.

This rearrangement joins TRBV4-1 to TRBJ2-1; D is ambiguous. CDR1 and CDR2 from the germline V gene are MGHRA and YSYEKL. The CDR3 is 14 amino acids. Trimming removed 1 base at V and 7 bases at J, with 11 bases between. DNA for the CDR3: TGCGCCAGCAGCCAAGCACAGCAAGAGAATGAGCAGTTCTTC. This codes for CASSQAQQENEQFF.

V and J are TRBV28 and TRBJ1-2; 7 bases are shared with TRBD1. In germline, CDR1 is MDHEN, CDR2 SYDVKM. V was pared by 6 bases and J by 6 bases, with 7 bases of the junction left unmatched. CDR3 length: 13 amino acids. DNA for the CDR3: TGTGCCAGCAGGCCCGGGACAGTGGATGGCTACACCTTC. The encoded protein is CASRPGTVDGYTF.

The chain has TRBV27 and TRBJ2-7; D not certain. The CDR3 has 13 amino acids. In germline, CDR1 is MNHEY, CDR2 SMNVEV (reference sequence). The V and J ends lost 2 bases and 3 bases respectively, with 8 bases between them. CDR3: CASSLRAYYEQYF. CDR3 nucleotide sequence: TGTGCCAGCAGTTTAAGGGCATACTACGAGCAGTACTTC.

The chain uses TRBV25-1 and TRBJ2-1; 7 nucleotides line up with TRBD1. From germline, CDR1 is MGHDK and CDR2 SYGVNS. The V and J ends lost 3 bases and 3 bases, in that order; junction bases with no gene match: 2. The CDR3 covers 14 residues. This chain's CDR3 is CASSDRTGYNEQFF. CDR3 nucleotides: TGTGCCAGCAGTGATCGGACAGGCTACAATGAGCAGTTCTTC.

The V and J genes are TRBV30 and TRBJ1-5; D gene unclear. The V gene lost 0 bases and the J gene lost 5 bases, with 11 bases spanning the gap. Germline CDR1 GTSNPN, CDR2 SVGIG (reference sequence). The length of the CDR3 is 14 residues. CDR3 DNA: TGTGCCTGGAGTGTACGGAGGGAGGATCAGCCCCAGCATTTT. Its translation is CAWSVRREDQPQHF.

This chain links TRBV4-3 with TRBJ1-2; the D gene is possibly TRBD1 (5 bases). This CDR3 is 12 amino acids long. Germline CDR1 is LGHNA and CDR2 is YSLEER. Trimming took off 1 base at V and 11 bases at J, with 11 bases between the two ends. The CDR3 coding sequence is TGCGCCAGCAGCCAAGTCCAGGGTCGATACACCTTC. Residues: CASSQVQGRYTF.

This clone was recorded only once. The CDR3 bases are TGTGCCAGCAGTGCACTAGCCGACTCCTACAATGAGCAGTTCTTC. As protein: CASSALADSYNEQFF. The chain has TRBV6-1 and TRBJ2-1; tentative D call: TRBD2 (6 bases). The CDR3 is made up of 15 amino acids. Germline CDR1 reads MNHNS; CDR2 reads SASEGT. Trimming removed 4 bases from V and 0 bases from J, with 10 bases in between.

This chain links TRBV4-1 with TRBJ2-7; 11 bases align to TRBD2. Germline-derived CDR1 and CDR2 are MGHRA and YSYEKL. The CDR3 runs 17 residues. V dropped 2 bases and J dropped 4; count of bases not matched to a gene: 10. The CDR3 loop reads CASSQTPALAGAYEQYF. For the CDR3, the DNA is TGCGCCAGCAGCCAAACCCCCGCACTAGCGGGAGCGTACGAGCAGTACTTC.

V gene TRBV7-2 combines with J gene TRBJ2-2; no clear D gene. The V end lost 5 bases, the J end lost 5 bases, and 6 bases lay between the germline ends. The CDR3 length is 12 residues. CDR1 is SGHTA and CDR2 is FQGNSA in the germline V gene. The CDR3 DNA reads TGTGCCAGCAGCACCAGAACCGGGGAGCTGTTTTTT. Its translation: CASSTRTGELFF.

The CDR3 here is CASARGSTDTQYF. The CDR3 DNA sequence: TGTGCCAGCGCAAGGGGGAGCACAGATACGCAGTATTTT. The chain carries TRBV18 and TRBJ2-3; tentative D call: TRBD1 (6 bases). The CDR3 is 13 residues long. From germline, CDR1 is KGHSH and CDR2 LQKENI. V lost 8 bases to trimming and J lost 0 bases, with 9 bases between them.

The CDR3 DNA is TGTGCCACCAGCAGAGACCGGAGTGGTGGGACCTACGAGCAGTACTTC. This codes for CATSRDRSGGTYEQYF. The chain couples TRBV15 to TRBJ2-7; D unclear. The V end lost 0 bases, the J end lost 2 bases, and 14 bases lay between the germline ends. Germline CDR1 is LNHNV and CDR2 is YYDKDF (reference sequence). This CDR3 has 16 amino acids.

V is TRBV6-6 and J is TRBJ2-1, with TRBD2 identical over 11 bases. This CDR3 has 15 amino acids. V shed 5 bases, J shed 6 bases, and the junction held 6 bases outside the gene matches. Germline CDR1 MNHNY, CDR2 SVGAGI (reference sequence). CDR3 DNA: TGTGCCAGCAGTAACCTAGCGGGAGGAAGCAATGAGCAGTTCTTC. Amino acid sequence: CASSNLAGGSNEQFF.

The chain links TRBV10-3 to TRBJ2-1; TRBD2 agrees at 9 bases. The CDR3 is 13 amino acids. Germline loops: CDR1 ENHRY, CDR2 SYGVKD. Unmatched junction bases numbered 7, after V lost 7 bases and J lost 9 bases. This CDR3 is CAINSGRDSEQFF. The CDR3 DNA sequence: TGTGCCATCAATAGCGGGAGAGATAGTGAGCAGTTCTTC.